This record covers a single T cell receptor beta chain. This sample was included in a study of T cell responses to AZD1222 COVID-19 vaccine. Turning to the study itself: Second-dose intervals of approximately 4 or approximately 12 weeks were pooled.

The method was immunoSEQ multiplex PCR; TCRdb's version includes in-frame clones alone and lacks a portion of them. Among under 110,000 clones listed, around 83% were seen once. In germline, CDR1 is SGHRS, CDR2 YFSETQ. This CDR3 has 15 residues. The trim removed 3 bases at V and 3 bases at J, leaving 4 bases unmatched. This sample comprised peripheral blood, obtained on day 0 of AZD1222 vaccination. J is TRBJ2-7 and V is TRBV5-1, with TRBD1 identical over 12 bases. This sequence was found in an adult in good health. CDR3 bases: TGCGCCAGCAGCTGGGGACAGGGGGCAGGCTACGAGCAGTACTTC. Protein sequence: CASSWGQGAGYEQYF.